Shown below are 9 T cell receptor beta chains from a single sample sequenced in a study of cytomegalovirus exposure and HLA in healthy donors. Assay: immunoSEQ multiplex PCR; the TCRdb copy retains only in-frame clones and omits some. The top ten hold 5.6% of the sample, which has roughly 43,000 clones, roughly 92% seen once. Sequenced material: PBMCs. The source is a young man in good health and CMV-seronegative.

The CDR3 DNA reads as TGTGCCAGCGAACGCGACTATGGCTCCTACGAGCAGTACTTC. It encodes CASERDYGSYEQYF. The chain employs TRBV7-2 and TRBJ2-7; perhaps TRBD2 as D (5 bases). V was clipped by 8 bases and J by 0 bases, with 14 bases between them. CDR3 length: 14 residues. Germline-derived CDR1 and CDR2 are SGHTA and FQGNSA.

The CDR3 DNA follows: TGCGCCAGCAGCGTGCACCGACAGGCCTACTACGAGCAGTACTTC. Protein: CASSVHRQAYYEQYF. The chain is built from TRBV5-1 and TRBJ2-7, with D possibly TRBD1 on 6 matching bases. Germline V gene sequence: CDR1 SGHRS, CDR2 YFSETQ. This CDR3 comprises 15 residues. Trimming removed 4 bases at V and 3 bases at J, with 17 bases between.

This chain connects TRBV19 to TRBJ2-7; 10 bases fit TRBD2. From germline, CDR1 is LNHDA and CDR2 SQIVND (reference sequence). The CDR3 is made up of 14 amino acids. After removal of 5 bases from V and 2 bases from J, the junction contained 3 bases not matched to a gene. As DNA, the CDR3 is TGTGCCAGTAGTGCTAGCGGGAGCCCCTACGAGCAGTACTTC. Protein: CASSASGSPYEQYF.

A note on this clone: One end of the junction is discordant with germline, which a read error may explain. The chain is built from TRBV7-7 and TRBJ2-1; 15 bases align to TRBD2. The germline V gene has CDR1 SSHAT and CDR2 FNYEAQ (reference sequence). This CDR3 region has 16 residues. In DNA form, the CDR3 reads TGTGCTAGCAGCCCGGGACTAGCGGGAGGTCGCAATGAGCAGTTCTTC. As protein: CASSPGLAGGRNEQFF.

This chain links TRBV29-1 with TRBJ1-2, with 12 bases matching TRBD1. The germline V gene has CDR1 SQVTM and CDR2 ANQGSEA. This CDR3 is 14 amino acids long. V shed 5 bases, J shed 3 bases, and the junction held 4 bases outside the gene matches. CDR3 amino acids: CSVLGTGGHYGYTF. The CDR3 coding sequence is TGCAGCGTTCTCGGGACAGGGGGCCACTATGGCTACACCTTC.

The CDR3 nucleotides read TGTGCCAGCAGTTTACCCGATTGGACTAGCGGGAAGACCCCGCGAACCAATGAGCAGTTCTTC. It codes for CASSLPDWTSGKTPRTNEQFF. This chain links TRBV28 with TRBJ2-1; 12 nucleotides agree with TRBD2. CDR3 length: 21 residues. CDR1 and CDR2 from the germline V gene are MDHEN and SYDVKM. The junction had 20 bases not matched to a gene; V was cut back by 2 bases and J by 6 bases.

The chain uses TRBV5-4 and TRBJ2-5; TRBD2 might be the D (6 bases). Looked up from germline, CDR1 is SGHNT and CDR2 is YYREEE (reference sequence). The V end lost 1 base, the J end lost 7 bases, and 14 bases lay between the germline ends. The CDR3 runs to 14 residues. Here the CDR3 reads CASSLRGGAGTQYF. The CDR3 coding sequence is TGTGCCAGCAGCTTGAGGGGAGGAGCGGGGACCCAGTACTTC.

The genes are TRBV19 and TRBJ2-3, with TRBD2 identical over 11 bases. Germline V gene lookup returns CDR1 LNHDA and CDR2 SQIVND (reference sequence). CDR3 size: 16 residues. V trimming: 4 bases; J trimming: 5 bases; junction bases outside the gene matches: 8. The DNA for the CDR3 is TGTGCCAGTAGTAGCCGACTAGCGGGGTCCCTAGATACGCAGTATTTT. Translating gives CASSSRLAGSLDTQYF.

J is TRBJ1-2 and V is TRBV6-5; D possibly corresponds to TRBD1 (6 bases). Germline loops: CDR1 MNHEY, CDR2 SVGAGI. The CDR3 totals 13 residues. The ends were cut back, 7 bases at V and 8 bases at J, with 17 bases in the middle. CDR3 residues: CASINGQPEGYTF. The CDR3 DNA reads TGTGCCAGCATTAACGGACAGCCCGAGGGCTACACCTTC.